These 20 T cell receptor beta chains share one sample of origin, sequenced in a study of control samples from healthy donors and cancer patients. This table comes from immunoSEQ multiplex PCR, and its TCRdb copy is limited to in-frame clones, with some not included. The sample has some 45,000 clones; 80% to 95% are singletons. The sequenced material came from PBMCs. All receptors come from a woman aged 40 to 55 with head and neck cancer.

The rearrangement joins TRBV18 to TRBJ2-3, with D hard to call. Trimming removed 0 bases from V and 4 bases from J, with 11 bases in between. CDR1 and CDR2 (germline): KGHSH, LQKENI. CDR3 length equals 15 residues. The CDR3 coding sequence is TGTGCCAGCTCACCACCCAGCTCCCCCCCAGATACGCAGTATTTT. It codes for CASSPPSSPPDTQYF.

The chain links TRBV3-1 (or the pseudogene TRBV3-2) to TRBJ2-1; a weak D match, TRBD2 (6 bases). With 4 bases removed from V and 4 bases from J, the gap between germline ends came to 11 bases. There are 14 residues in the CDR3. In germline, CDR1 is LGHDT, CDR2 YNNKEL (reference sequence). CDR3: CASSPRGVYNEQFF. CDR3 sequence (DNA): TGTGCCAGCAGCCCGCGGGGAGTATACAATGAGCAGTTCTTC.

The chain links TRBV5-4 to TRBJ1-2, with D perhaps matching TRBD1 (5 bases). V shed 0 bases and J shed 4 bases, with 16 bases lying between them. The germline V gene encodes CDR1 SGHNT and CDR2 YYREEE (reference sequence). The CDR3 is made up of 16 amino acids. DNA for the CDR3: TGTGCCAGCAGCTTGGCCATAGGGGACCTTAGCTATGGCTACACCTTC. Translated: CASSLAIGDLSYGYTF.

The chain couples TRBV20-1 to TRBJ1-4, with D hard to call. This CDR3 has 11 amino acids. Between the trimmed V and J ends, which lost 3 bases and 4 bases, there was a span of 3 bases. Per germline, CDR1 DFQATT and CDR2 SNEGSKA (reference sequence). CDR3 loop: CSASDNEKLFF. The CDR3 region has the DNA TGCAGTGCTAGTGATAATGAAAAACTGTTTTTT.

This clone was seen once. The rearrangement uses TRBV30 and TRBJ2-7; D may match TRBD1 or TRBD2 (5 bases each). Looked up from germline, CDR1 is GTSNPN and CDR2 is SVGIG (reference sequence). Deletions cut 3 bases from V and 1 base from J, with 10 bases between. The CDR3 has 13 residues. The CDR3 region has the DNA TGTGCCTGGAGGGCTGGGGGTTCCTACGAGCAGTACTTC. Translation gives CAWRAGGSYEQYF.

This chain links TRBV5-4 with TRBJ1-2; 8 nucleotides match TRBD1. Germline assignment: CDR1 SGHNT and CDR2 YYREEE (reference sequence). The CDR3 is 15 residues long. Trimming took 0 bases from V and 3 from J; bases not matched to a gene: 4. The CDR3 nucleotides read TGTGCCAGCAGCTTGGGACAGGGGTTCGACTATGGCTACACCTTC. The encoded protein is CASSLGQGFDYGYTF.

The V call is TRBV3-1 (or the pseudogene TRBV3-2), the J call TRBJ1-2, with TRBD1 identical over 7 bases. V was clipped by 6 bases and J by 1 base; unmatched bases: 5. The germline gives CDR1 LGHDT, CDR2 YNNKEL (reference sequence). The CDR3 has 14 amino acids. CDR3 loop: CASRQGGVNYGYTF. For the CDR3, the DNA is TGTGCCAGCAGGCAGGGGGGGGTTAACTATGGCTACACCTTC.

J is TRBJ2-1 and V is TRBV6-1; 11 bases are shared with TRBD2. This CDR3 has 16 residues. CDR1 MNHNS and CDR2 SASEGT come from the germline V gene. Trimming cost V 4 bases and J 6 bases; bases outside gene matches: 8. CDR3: CASSATSGSGGNEQFF. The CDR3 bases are TGTGCCAGCAGTGCTACTAGCGGGAGTGGGGGCAATGAGCAGTTCTTC.

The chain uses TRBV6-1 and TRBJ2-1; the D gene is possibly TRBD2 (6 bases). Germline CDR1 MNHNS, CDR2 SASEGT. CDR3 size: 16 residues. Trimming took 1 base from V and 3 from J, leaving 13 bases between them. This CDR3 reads CASSEVGGKLYNEQFF. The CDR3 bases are TGTGCCAGCAGTGAAGTGGGGGGAAAACTCTACAATGAGCAGTTCTTC.

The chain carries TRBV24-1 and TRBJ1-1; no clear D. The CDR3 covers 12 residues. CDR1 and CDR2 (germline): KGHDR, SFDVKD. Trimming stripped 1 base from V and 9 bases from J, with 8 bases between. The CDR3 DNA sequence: TGTGCCACCAGTGATTTTACGAGGCAAGCTTTCTTT. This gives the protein CATSDFTRQAFF.

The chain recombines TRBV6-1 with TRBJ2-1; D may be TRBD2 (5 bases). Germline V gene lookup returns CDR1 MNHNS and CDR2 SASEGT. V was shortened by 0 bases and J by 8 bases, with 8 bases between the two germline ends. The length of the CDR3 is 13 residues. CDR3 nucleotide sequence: TGTGCCAGCAGTGAAGCGAGGGTCTATGAGCAGTTCTTC. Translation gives CASSEARVYEQFF.

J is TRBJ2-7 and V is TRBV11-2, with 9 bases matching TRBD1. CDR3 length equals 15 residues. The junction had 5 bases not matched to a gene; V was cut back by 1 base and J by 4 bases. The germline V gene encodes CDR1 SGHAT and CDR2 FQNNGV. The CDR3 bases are TGTGCCAGCAGCTTAGGGACAGGGGTGGGGTACGAGCAGTACTTC. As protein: CASSLGTGVGYEQYF.

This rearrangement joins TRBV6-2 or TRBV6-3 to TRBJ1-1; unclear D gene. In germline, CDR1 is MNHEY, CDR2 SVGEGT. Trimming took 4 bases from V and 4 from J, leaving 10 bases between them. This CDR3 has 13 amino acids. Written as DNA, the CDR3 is TGTGCCAGCAGTTGGACCCTCGCCACTGAAGCTTTCTTT. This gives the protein CASSWTLATEAFF.

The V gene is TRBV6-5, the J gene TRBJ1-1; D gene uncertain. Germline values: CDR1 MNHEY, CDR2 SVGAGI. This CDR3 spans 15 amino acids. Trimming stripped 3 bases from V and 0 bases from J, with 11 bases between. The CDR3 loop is CASSYGVQMNTEAFF. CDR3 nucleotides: TGTGCCAGCAGTTATGGGGTCCAAATGAACACTGAAGCTTTCTTT.

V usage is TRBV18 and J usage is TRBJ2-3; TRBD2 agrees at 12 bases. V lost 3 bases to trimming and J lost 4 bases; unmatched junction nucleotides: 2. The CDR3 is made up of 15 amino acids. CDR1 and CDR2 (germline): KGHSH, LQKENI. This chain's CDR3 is CASSPTSGSPDTQYF. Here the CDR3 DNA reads TGTGCCAGCTCACCGACTAGCGGGAGTCCAGATACGCAGTATTTT. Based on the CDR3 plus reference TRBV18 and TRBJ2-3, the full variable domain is NAGVMQNPRHLVRRRGQEARLRCSPMKGHSHVYWYRQLPEEGLKFMVYLQKENIIDESGMPKERFSAEFPKEGPSILRIQQVVRGDSAAYFCASSPTSGSPDTQYFGPGTRLTVL.

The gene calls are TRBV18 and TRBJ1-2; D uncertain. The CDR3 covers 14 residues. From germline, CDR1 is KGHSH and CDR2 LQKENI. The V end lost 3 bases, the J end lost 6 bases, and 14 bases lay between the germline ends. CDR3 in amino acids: CASSPPTASNGYTF. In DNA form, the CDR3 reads TGTGCCAGCTCACCTCCCACCGCTTCTAATGGCTACACCTTC.

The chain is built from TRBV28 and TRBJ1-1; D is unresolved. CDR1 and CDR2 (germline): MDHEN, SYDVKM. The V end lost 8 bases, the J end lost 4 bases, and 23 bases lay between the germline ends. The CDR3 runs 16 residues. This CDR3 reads CASSPPKVSRITEAFF. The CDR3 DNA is TGTGCCAGCTCTCCCCCGAAGGTCTCTCGGATCACTGAAGCTTTCTTT.

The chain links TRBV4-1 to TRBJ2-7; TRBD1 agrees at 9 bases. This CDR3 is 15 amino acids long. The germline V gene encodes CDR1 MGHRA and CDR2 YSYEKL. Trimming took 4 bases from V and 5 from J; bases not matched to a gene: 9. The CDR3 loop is CASSPDYRGLNEQYF. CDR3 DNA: TGCGCCAGCAGCCCAGATTACAGGGGGCTCAACGAGCAGTACTTC.

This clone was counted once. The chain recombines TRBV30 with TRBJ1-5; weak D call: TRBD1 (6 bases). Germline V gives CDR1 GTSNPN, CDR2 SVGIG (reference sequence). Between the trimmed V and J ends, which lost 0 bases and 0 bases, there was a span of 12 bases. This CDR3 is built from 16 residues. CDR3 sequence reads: CAWSVGGAYSNQPQHF. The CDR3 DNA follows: TGTGCCTGGAGTGTAGGGGGGGCCTATAGCAATCAGCCCCAGCATTTT.

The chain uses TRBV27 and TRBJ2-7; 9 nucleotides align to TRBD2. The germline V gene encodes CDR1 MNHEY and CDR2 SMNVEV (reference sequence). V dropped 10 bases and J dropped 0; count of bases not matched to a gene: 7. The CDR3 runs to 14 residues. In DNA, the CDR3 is TGTGCCACCTCTAGCGGGGACCACTCCTACGAGCAGTACTTC. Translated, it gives CATSSGDHSYEQYF.